This TCR beta chain was captured by sequencing in a study of cytomegalovirus exposure and HLA in healthy donors (dated by TCRdb to the late 2010s). About the study as a whole: An earlier analysis of approximately 640 of the donors reported approximately 270 Gb of sequence data and about 100 million unique TCR beta sequences from some 180 million T cells. An early release that covered about 600 HLA-typed donors contained approximately 300 gigabases of sequencing data and 65 million to 100 million unique TCR sequences. Among the roughly 390 genotyped donors, about 85% belonged to the genetic ancestry cluster associated with self-reported Caucasian donors. The aim of the study was to test whether cataloging public T cell receptors could identify signatures of past pathogen exposure. The T cell repertoires of 550 to 850 subjects were profiled by immunosequencing and related to cytomegalovirus serostatus. A separate validation cohort of approximately 130 different subjects was used in addition to the roughly 700-subject first cohort. High-throughput TCR immunosequencing, statistical association of individual TCRs with disease status, and machine learning were combined to predict cytomegalovirus infection status. To study patterns of TCR occurrence, a later analysis re-analyzed previously published TCR beta repertoires from hundreds of donors and added high-resolution HLA genotyping. The later analysis used no new phenotypic data to find candidate immune exposures, relying instead on TCR beta sequences and their occurrence across donors. An earlier analysis of several hundred of the donors used high-throughput TCR beta sequencing to judge whether each TCR beta V gene segment behaved as functional or pseudogenic. Alongside the repertoire data, information on donor age, sex, ethnicity and CMV serostatus was compiled. A later genetic analysis took genome-wide SNP genotypes for about 60% of the roughly 670 donors and used that subset as a discovery cohort. Every repertoire in the discovery cohort had been generated on one and the same sequencing platform. Class I and class II HLA loci were covered by the typing at four-digit resolution. The number of typed donors differed by locus: roughly 629-640 for A, B, C, DRB1 and DQB1; approximately 520 for DQA1; about 600 for DPA1; and some 450 for DPB1. Four or five DR-DQ haplotypes were handled as single units for association and clustering because linkage in the cohort was strong. Among about 360 genotyped donors of the cohort, an average of about 240,000 unique TCR beta nucleotide sequences were sequenced per donor, 15% to 20% of them non-productive. The paper as a whole reports these results and caveats: While some public TCRs were present in many individuals, most TCR sequences turned up only very rarely across donors. Correlated functional status among segregating V segments might be attributable to linkage disequilibrium, but an unknown experimental factor could not be ruled out. According to the authors, the approach could potentially be generalized to other disease states and immunological phenotypes. A group of highly shared sequence variants was considered likely to be a technical artifact of the sequencing pipeline. A further reported finding was that TCR beta sequences accurately predicted the HLA-A and HLA-B alleles for most subjects in the first cohort. Some IMGT-functional V segments, including TRBV6-2 and TRBV6-3, could not be told apart with the 87-base-pair reads, so those segments were excluded. Because counts were too low, about 18 rarely observed V segments, including chromosome 9 orphons, were left out of the earlier analysis of some 600 of the donors. Strong co-occurrence of HLA alleles, especially DR and DQ, made assigning TCR associations to individual alleles difficult. In the study, 150 to 200 TCR beta chains were listed as associated with cytomegalovirus. Several of the top co-occurrence clusters appeared to be linked to parvovirus B19, influenza, CMV and Epstein-Barr virus, according to a later analysis. A later genetic analysis reported fewer N-insertions in productive TCRs among donors in an Asian-associated ancestry cluster than the roughly 690-donor mean. A later genetic analysis associated a missense DCLRE1C variant with V-gene and J-gene trimming of TCR beta chains, and an independent cohort replicated the association. Presence/absence analyses assumed roughly uniform sequencing depth across donors, an assumption that may not hold. A later analysis found that most CMV-associated TCR beta chains appeared HLA-restricted, with HLA associations seemingly driven largely by CMV exposure. This cohort had only TCR beta chains sequenced, and the lack of alpha or paired-chain data limited which features could be detected. In an earlier analysis of 587 of the donors, most TCR beta V segments appeared in productive rearrangements about 87% or about 30% of the time, broadly matching IMGT annotations. For the cohort, immune exposure information was limited to CMV serostatus. In both the original and validation cohorts, the classifier was reported to diagnose cytomegalovirus status with high specificity and sensitivity. A later analysis found that TCR association rates varied across HLA loci, with DRB1 alleles showing the most associated TCRs and HLA-C alleles the fewest. Because some donors lacked HLA typing at each locus, the association tests relied only on the typed subset. In a later analysis, HLA-associated TCR beta chains were found to be more clonally expanded and to have lower generation probabilities than equally common non-associated chains. In vitro tests confirmed that a few of the cytomegalovirus-associated TCR beta chains recognize cytomegalovirus antigens. A later analysis associated about 17,000 TCR beta sequences with specific HLA alleles at a false discovery rate of 0.05.

Library preparation used the immunoSEQ multiplex PCR assay. A mixture of 60 forward primers for TCR Vbeta segments and 13 reverse primers for TCR Jbeta segments was used in the multiplex PCR. A multiplex PCR assay on genomic DNA amplified the CDR3 region of rearranged TCR beta genes. Amplified TCR beta libraries were sequenced as 87-base-pair reads on the Illumina HiSeq System. The authors' analysis ran thus. A later analysis tallied 75 million to 95 million unique TCR beta chains across the 610 or so repertoires, and about 10 million of those chains were shared by two or more donors. Raw reads were error-corrected and collapsed into unique sequences by a nearest-neighbor algorithm in which closely related sequences were merged to remove PCR and sequencing errors. CDR3 sequences were aligned to IMGT reference sequences to assign V, D and J gene segments. Each retained sequence needed at least a six-nucleotide match to both a V gene segment and a J gene segment. Rearrangements were called productive when the CDR3 lacked stop codons and stayed in frame with V and J; all others were non-productive. CDR3 was defined by IMGT convention, running from the second conserved V-encoded cysteine to the conserved J-encoded phenylalanine. In an earlier analysis of 587 of the donors, sequences lacking an unambiguous match to a single V gene segment were excluded. An earlier analysis of approximately 590 of the donors called V segments functional above 56.7% productive rearrangements and segregating when the between-donor standard deviation exceeded 5%. A statistical classification framework was built for diagnosing cytomegalovirus status from the catalog of TCR beta chain sequences. In a later analysis, V and J genes were assigned by comparing TCR nucleotide sequences against IMGT/GENE-DB human TR gene sequences. The TCRdist pipeline was used in a later analysis to assign CDR3 sequences and most-parsimonious VDJ recombination scenarios. A later analysis defined each TCR beta chain by its CDR3 amino acid sequence plus V-gene family, and excluded reads lacking a unique V-gene family. To address suspected cross-contamination and a sequencing artifact, a later analysis removed 450 to 700 highly shared, low-generation-probability nucleotide sequences. A later analysis calculated a clonal expansion index for each public chain from normalized within-repertoire ranks of inferred template counts. Generation probabilities in a later analysis came from a VDJ recombination model fitted to out-of-frame rearrangements, and those results were checked against IGoR. In a later analysis, hypergeometric tests were used to score TCR-TCR, TCR-HLA and TCR-CMV co-occurrence, with a repertoire-size bias correction applied to TCR pairs. In a later analysis, false discovery rates were estimated by permuting HLA or CMV assignments 20 times. In a later analysis, co-occurring TCRs were grouped with DBSCAN, and TCRdist sequence similarity was added when clustering was performed within HLA-allele-positive subsets. Repertoires with fewer than 30,000 or more than 120,000 public chains were left out of co-occurrence clustering, as were several repertoires with anomalous nucleotide sharing. Here the immuneACCESS table is served through TCRdb, limited to in-frame sequences with V and J called. Missing clones are a known gap in these copies; in checked studies unresolved V genes cover under half, and the rest lacks a known reason. D and trimming were read from the DNA, whereas the V and J calls and clone size are those reported in that table. This sample holds about 150,000 clones; around 83% were observed only once. The biggest ten clones account for roughly 6.7% of the sample.

Looking up the germline V gene yields CDR1 SGHRS and CDR2 YFSETQ. V is cut back by 0 bases and J by 4 bases, with 3 bases in the junction unmatched. The CDR3, from cysteine to phenylalanine, totals 16 residues. The retained sequence is limited to the CDR3, 48 bases, with the frame set at the first base. The cohort was made up of 650 to 700 healthy bone marrow donors. All cohort members were sampled while nominally healthy, although unrecorded immune exposures were likely present. The donor tested CMV seropositive and was one of the 289 seropositive cohort members. A peripheral blood sample was provided by each donor, and peripheral blood mononuclear cells were used for TCR beta sequencing. Genomic DNA was extracted from the blood cell samples with the Qiagen DNeasy Blood Extraction Kit. Of note for this clone: No cognate antigen has been identified for it. One base away there is no much larger clone; base qualities are not given.

The source is a man aged 45-60 years in good health and CMV-seropositive. Here the chain combines TRBV5-1 and TRBJ2-4, and 11 bases in between align with TRBD2. Sequencing was carried out using PBMCs. The bases are TGCGCCAGCAGCTTGGTAGCGGGAGGGTTTAAAAACATTCAGTACTTC. Its protein product is CASSLVAGGFKNIQYF.